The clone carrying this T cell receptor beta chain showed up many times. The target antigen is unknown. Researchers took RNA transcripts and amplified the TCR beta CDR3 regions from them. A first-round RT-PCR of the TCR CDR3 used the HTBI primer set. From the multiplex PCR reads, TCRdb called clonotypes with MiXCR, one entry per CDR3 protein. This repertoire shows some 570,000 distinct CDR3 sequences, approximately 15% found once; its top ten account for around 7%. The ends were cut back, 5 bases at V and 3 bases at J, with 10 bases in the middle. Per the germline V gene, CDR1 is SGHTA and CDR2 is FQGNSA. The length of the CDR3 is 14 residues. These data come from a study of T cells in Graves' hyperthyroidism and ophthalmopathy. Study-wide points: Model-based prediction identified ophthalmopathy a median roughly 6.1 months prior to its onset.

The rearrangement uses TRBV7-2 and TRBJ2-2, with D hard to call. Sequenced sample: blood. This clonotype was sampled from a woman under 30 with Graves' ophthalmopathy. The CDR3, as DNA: TGTGCCAGCAGCCCCTTCTGGGACACCGGGGAGCTGTTTTTT. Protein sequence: CASSPFWDTGELFF. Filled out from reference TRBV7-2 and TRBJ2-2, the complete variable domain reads GAGVSQSPSNKVTEKGKDVELRCDPISGHTALYWYRQSLGQGLEFLIYFQGNSAPDKSGLPSDRFSAERTGGSVSTLTIQRTQQEDSAVYLCASSPFWDTGELFFGEGSRLTVL.